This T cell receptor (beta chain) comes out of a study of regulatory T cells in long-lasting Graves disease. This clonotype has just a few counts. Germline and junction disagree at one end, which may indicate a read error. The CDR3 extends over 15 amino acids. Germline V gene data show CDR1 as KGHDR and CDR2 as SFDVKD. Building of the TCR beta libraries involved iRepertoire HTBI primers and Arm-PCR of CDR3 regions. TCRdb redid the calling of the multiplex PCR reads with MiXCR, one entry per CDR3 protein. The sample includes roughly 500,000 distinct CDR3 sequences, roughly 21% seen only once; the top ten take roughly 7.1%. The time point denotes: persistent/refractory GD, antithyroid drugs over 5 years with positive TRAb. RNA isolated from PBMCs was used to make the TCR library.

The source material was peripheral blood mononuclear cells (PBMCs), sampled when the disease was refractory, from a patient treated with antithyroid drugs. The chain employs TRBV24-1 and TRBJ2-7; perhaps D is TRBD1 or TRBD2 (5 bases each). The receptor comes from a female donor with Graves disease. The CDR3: CAASADRRGHYEQYF. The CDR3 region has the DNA TGTGCCGCCAGTGCCGACAGAAGAGGGCATTACGAGCAGTACTTC.